The sequence of this TCR beta chain was determined in a study of cytomegalovirus exposure and HLA in healthy donors. The PCR employed 60 Vbeta primers together with 13 Jbeta primers. Method: immunoSEQ multiplex PCR; TCRdb's copy keeps in-frame clones and lacks some. This table has roughly 150,000 clones, 65% to 80% appearing once. V shed 5 bases and J shed 4 bases, with 12 bases lying between them. CDR1 is SGHTA and CDR2 is FQGNSA in the germline V gene. This CDR3 is built from 14 residues. This clonotype was sampled from a male donor in good health and CMV-seronegative. V gene TRBV7-2 combines with J gene TRBJ1-3; D is ambiguous. Sequenced: PBMCs. Here the CDR3 reads CASSPQVSGNTIYF. The CDR3 nucleotides read TGTGCCAGCAGCCCACAAGTGTCCGGAAACACCATATATTTT.